This T cell receptor (beta chain) emerged from a study of cytomegalovirus exposure and HLA in healthy donors. General study findings and limits: Rare TCR sequences dominated, though some public TCRs recurred in many donors. Listed as cytomegalovirus-associated were 170 or so TCR beta chains. It was likely that a cluster of highly shared sequence variants was a sequencing artifact.

Primers: 60 Vbeta forward and 13 Jbeta reverse. Using immunoSEQ multiplex PCR, the repertoire was profiled, and TCRdb retains in-frame clones only, with some absent. The profile shows about 160,000 clones, about 85% of them singletons. Trimming took off 2 bases at V and 7 bases at J, with 18 bases between the two ends. The CDR3 loop spans 16 amino acids. Per the germline V gene, CDR1 is LGHNA and CDR2 is YSLEER. This clone was found a few times. Antigen: not known. This rearrangement joins TRBV4-3 to TRBJ2-1, with D maybe TRBD1 (5 bases). The receptor was isolated from a woman in her forties or fifties in good health and CMV-seropositive. The sample taken for sequencing was PBMCs. CDR3 DNA sequence: TGCGCCAGCAGCCAAAGCCTTCACAGGATGGGGAATGAGCAGTTCTTC. It is translated as CASSQSLHRMGNEQFF.